The T cell receptor (beta chain) under discussion was sequenced for a study of CD8+ T cells in alopecia areata. Study-wide background: The percentage of affected scalp area served as the score of severity for treated patients.

As to treatment: oral pan-JAK inhibitor, 5-10 mg twice daily. The length of the CDR3 is 13 residues. The ends were cut back, 3 bases at V and 10 bases at J, with 13 bases in the middle. Germline V gene sequence: CDR1 WSHSY, CDR2 SAAADI. Sequencing templates came from extracted RNA that was reverse transcribed into cDNA. This table comes from immunoSEQ multiplex PCR, and its TCRdb copy is limited to in-frame clones, with some not included. This sample yields about 220,000 clones, of which roughly 56% are seen a single time; around 1.5% belongs to the top ten. This chain joins TRBV10-2 and TRBJ2-1; D is possibly TRBD2 (6 bases). The sequencing used CD4+ T cells sorted from blood, collected at week 4, from a patient treated with tofacitinib. The clonotype originates from a human donor with alopecia areata. Here the CDR3 reads CASSDYRSGEQFF. The CDR3 DNA reads TGCGCCAGCAGTGATTATCGGAGCGGGGAGCAGTTCTTC.